This T cell receptor beta chain is drawn from a study of early T cells in non-severe SARS-CoV-2 infection. Across the study: Bulk RNA from unsorted whole blood was sequenced; chains were unpaired.

Individual cDNA molecules received unique molecular identifiers. From the 5' RACE reads, TCRdb called clonotypes with MiXCR, one entry per CDR3 protein. In the table there are 76,000 or so distinct CDR3 sequences, around 10% of which are singletons. V was clipped by 8 bases and J by 8 bases, with 9 bases between them. Germline lookup yields CDR1 SEHNR and CDR2 FQNEAQ (reference sequence). The CDR3 has 10 residues. The rearrangement uses TRBV7-9 and TRBJ1-2, with no clear D. Sample: whole blood. The clonotype comes from an adult who was a healthcare worker with PCR-confirmed SARS-CoV-2 infection or an uninfected control (not recorded which). The CDR3 region has the DNA TGTGCCAGCGAAGAGGGAGGCTACACCTTC. Its protein is CASEEGGYTF.